This TCR beta chain was identified during a study of cytomegalovirus exposure and HLA in healthy donors. This clone was observed once. A multiplex PCR was run with 60 Vbeta primers and 13 Jbeta primers. Libraries were prepared by immunoSEQ multiplex PCR; TCRdb keeps only in-frame clonotypes and omits some of them. Among around 63,000 clones listed, less than 80% were seen once. This CDR3 spans 13 amino acids. The germline V gene has CDR1 SQVTM and CDR2 ANQGSEA. With V trimmed by 6 bases and J by 4 bases, 8 bases remained unmatched. The V gene is TRBV29-1, the J gene TRBJ1-2; 7 nucleotides line up with TRBD1. The clonotype comes from a man in his fifties or sixties in good health and CMV-seropositive. What was sequenced was PBMCs. CDR3 in amino acids: CSVPTGYPYGYTF. The CDR3 bases are TGCAGCGTCCCGACAGGGTACCCCTATGGCTACACCTTC. The full variable domain, its missing parts supplied by reference TRBV29-1 and TRBJ1-2, is SAVISQKPSRDICQRGTSLTIQCQVDSQVTMMFWYRQQPGQSLTLIATANQGSEATYESGFVIDKFPISRPNLTFSTLTVSNMSPEDSSIYLCSVPTGYPYGYTFGSGTRLTVV.